Listed here are 30 T cell receptor beta chains from one sample, sequenced in a study of shared clonotypes between healthy human individuals (TCRdb year 2020). Library creation used the immunoSEQ multiplex PCR assay. This is the immuneACCESS table as TCRdb keeps it, with only in-frame sequences that have V and J called. A part of the clones is gone; compared with another copy, unresolved V genes explain less than half, and the rest is unexplained. The sample has some 580,000 clones on record, more than 95% of them singletons. The biggest ten clones account for approximately 0.057% of the sample. The sequenced sample was naive CD4+ T cells sorted from blood. The cell subset or site label corresponds to: CD45RA+ positively selected. All receptors come from a woman aged 25 to 39 in good health.

This chain links TRBV6-5 with TRBJ2-7; 9 nucleotides agree with TRBD1. CDR3 length: 14 residues. Trimming removed 6 bases from V and 1 base from J; junction bases left unmatched: 4. Germline assignment: CDR1 MNHEY and CDR2 SVGAGI. The CDR3 nucleotides read TGTGCCAGCAGACGCGGGACAGGGTCCTACGAGCAGTACTTC. It is translated as CASRRGTGSYEQYF.

The chain is built from TRBV19 and TRBJ2-7; the D gene is possibly TRBD1 (6 bases). The length of the CDR3 is 14 residues. Trimming cost V 3 bases and J 1 base, with 10 bases left between them. The germline V gene has CDR1 LNHDA and CDR2 SQIVND (reference sequence). The chain's CDR3 is CASSMQGISYEQYF. CDR3 bases: TGTGCCAGTAGTATGCAGGGGATATCCTACGAGCAGTACTTC.

The chain combines TRBV6-5 with TRBJ2-6, with D unresolved. The CDR3 runs 16 residues. Germline V gene lookup returns CDR1 MNHEY and CDR2 SVGAGI. The germline V and J ends were trimmed by 2 bases and 0 bases, with 8 bases remaining between them. The CDR3 region is CASSYGHRSGANVLTF. The DNA for the CDR3 is TGTGCCAGCAGTTACGGGCACCGCTCTGGGGCCAACGTCCTGACTTTC.

The V call is TRBV6-5, the J call TRBJ1-3, with D unresolved. CDR1 and CDR2 (germline): MNHEY, SVGAGI. This CDR3 spans 14 amino acids. V lost 4 bases to trimming and J lost 3 bases, with 10 bases between them. CDR3 nucleotides: TGTGCCAGCAGTTCAGAGGGTTATGGAAACACCATATATTTT. This encodes CASSSEGYGNTIYF.

The chain combines TRBV5-5 with TRBJ2-7; the D gene could be TRBD1 or TRBD2 (5 bases each). Germline-derived CDR1 and CDR2 are SGHKS and YYEKEE (reference sequence). Trimming took off 4 bases at V and 0 bases at J, with 14 bases between the two ends. CDR3 length equals 15 residues. The CDR3 loop reads CASSPSAGSSYEQYF. As DNA, the CDR3 is TGTGCCAGCAGCCCCTCGGCAGGGAGCTCCTACGAGCAGTACTTC. The complete variable domain, with remaining parts taken from reference TRBV5-5 and TRBJ2-7, reads DAGVTQSPTHLIKTRGQQVTLRCSPISGHKSVSWYQQVLGQGPQFIFQYYEKEERGRGNFPDRFSARQFPNYSSELNVNALLLGDSALYLCASSPSAGSSYEQYFGPGTRLTVT.

In its sample, this clone was seen once. The chain links TRBV10-1 to TRBJ2-3; 9 bases line up with TRBD2. Germline trimming cut 3 bases from V and 3 bases from J; bases unmatched to any gene: 1. The CDR3 loop spans 14 amino acids. Germline V CDR1 and CDR2: WNHNN, SYGVQD (reference sequence). The CDR3 DNA reads as TGCGCCAGCAGTGATAGCGGGAGAACAGATACGCAGTATTTT. It is translated as CASSDSGRTDTQYF.

This chain links TRBV30 with TRBJ2-2; D is unresolved. With 1 base removed from V and 3 bases from J, the gap between germline ends came to 12 bases. The CDR3 totals 15 residues. Germline V gives CDR1 GTSNPN, CDR2 SVGIG (reference sequence). The CDR3 DNA reads as TGTGCCTGGAGTGCGGCCTTAAGGTACACCGGGGAGCTGTTTTTT. It specifies CAWSAALRYTGELFF.

This sequence joins TRBV5-5 and TRBJ1-5; the match to TRBD1 covers 9 bases. CDR3 length: 16 amino acids. Germline V gives CDR1 SGHKS, CDR2 YYEKEE (reference sequence). With 4 bases clipped from V and 4 bases from J, the junction kept 9 bases outside the gene matches. The CDR3 loop reads CASSHVTGGTNQPQHF. In DNA, the CDR3 is TGTGCCAGCAGCCACGTGACAGGGGGTACTAATCAGCCCCAGCATTTT.

V usage is TRBV5-4 and J usage is TRBJ1-2; TRBD1 is a possible D gene (6 bases). Germline assignment: CDR1 SGHNT and CDR2 YYREEE (reference sequence). The CDR3 is 14 amino acids. The V and J ends lost 4 bases and 4 bases respectively, with 14 bases between them. CDR3 coding DNA: TGTGCCAGCAGCAGGGACACCGGTGGCTATGGCTACACCTTC. Translation gives CASSRDTGGYGYTF.

The chain links TRBV27 to TRBJ2-2; no definite D call. V shed 3 bases and J shed 1 base, with 18 bases lying between them. CDR1 and CDR2 (germline): MNHEY, SMNVEV (reference sequence). The length of the CDR3 is 18 residues. DNA for the CDR3: TGTGCCAGCAGTTTCCTCCCTGGACCTAATGAGAACACCGGGGAGCTGTTTTTT. It encodes CASSFLPGPNENTGELFF.

The chain employs TRBV28 and TRBJ2-7; D gene uncertain. The CDR3 is 13 residues long. CDR1 and CDR2 (germline): MDHEN, SYDVKM. V gave up 2 bases and J gave up 6 bases, with 11 bases separating them. For the CDR3, the DNA is TGTGCCAGCAGTTTAAAGCCAACTCGCGAGCAGTACTTC. It yields the protein CASSLKPTREQYF. The whole variable domain, remainder taken from reference TRBV28 and TRBJ2-7, is DVKVTQSSRYLVKRTGEKVFLECVQDMDHENMFWYRQDPGLGLRLIYFSYDVKMKEKGDIPEGYSVSREKKERFSLILESASTNQTSMYLCASSLKPTREQYFGPGTRLTVT.

The chain is built from TRBV7-9 and TRBJ2-7; D unclear. With 1 base removed from V and 2 bases from J, the gap between germline ends came to 9 bases. This CDR3 is built from 14 residues. Germline V gene sequence: CDR1 SEHNR, CDR2 FQNEAQ (reference sequence). In DNA form, the CDR3 reads TGTGCCAGCAGCTTAGAAGGGTGGCCCTACGAGCAGTACTTC. Residues: CASSLEGWPYEQYF.

This clone has a single count. The chain couples TRBV19 to TRBJ1-5; 11 positions match TRBD1. CDR1 is LNHDA and CDR2 is SQIVND in the germline V gene (reference sequence). The V and J ends lost 6 bases and 3 bases, in that order; junction bases with no gene match: 7. The CDR3 is made up of 16 amino acids. CDR3 nucleotide sequence: TGTGCCAGTAGCGGGACAGGGGGATTTCCCAATCAGCCCCAGCATTTT. Protein product: CASSGTGGFPNQPQHF.

This clone was picked up one time. This chain joins TRBV25-1 and TRBJ2-1; 7 nucleotides match TRBD1. Germline CDR1 MGHDK, CDR2 SYGVNS. This CDR3 has 16 amino acids. With V trimmed by 2 bases and J by 4 bases, 8 bases remained unmatched. CDR3 coding DNA: TGTGCCAGCAGTGAAACCCGAGGGGGCTTTTACAATGAGCAGTTCTTC. Its protein product is CASSETRGGFYNEQFF. Drawing the rest from reference TRBV25-1 and TRBJ2-1, the complete variable domain is EADIYQTPRYLVIGTGKKITLECSQTMGHDKMYWYQQDPGMELHLIHYSYGVNSTEKGDLSSESTVSRIRTEHFPLTLESARPSHTSQYLCASSETRGGFYNEQFFGPGTRLTVL.

This chain joins TRBV2 and TRBJ2-1; 9 bases fit TRBD2. The CDR3 loop spans 15 amino acids. V was pared by 4 bases and J by 2 bases, with 3 bases of the junction left unmatched. Per the germline V gene, CDR1 is SNHLY and CDR2 is FYNNEI. DNA of the CDR3: TGTGCCAGCAGTGCCCGCGGGAGGGCCTACAATGAGCAGTTCTTC. Amino acids: CASSARGRAYNEQFF.

In its sample, this clone was seen once. The CDR3 reads CASSLFGGRGNEQFF. As DNA, the CDR3 is TGTGCCAGCAGCTTGTTCGGGGGGCGGGGTAATGAGCAGTTCTTC. V and J are TRBV5-4 and TRBJ2-1; D possibly corresponds to TRBD2 (7 bases). With 1 base removed from V and 7 bases from J, the gap between germline ends came to 15 bases. There are 15 residues in the CDR3. In germline, CDR1 is SGHNT, CDR2 YYREEE (reference sequence).

The chain joins TRBV10-1 to TRBJ2-3; D might be TRBD2 (6 bases). V was clipped by 4 bases and J by 0 bases, with 11 bases between them. Per the germline V gene, CDR1 is WNHNN and CDR2 is SYGVQD (reference sequence). CDR3 length: 15 amino acids. CDR3 sequence (DNA): TGCGCCAGCAGTGGATCGGGAGTAAGCACAGATACGCAGTATTTT. Protein product: CASSGSGVSTDTQYF.

This clone showed up just once. The J gene is TRBJ2-5, the V gene TRBV9, with D unclear. The CDR3 extends over 12 amino acids. Germline V CDR1 and CDR2: SGDLS, YYNGEE. The V gene lost 0 bases and the J gene lost 7 bases, with 7 bases spanning the gap. DNA of the CDR3: TGTGCCAGCAGCGTAGAGGGTAGGACCCAGTACTTC. Protein: CASSVEGRTQYF. The variable domain in full, with the rest retrieved from reference TRBV9 and TRBJ2-5, is DSGVTQTPKHLITATGQRVTLRCSPRSGDLSVYWYQQSLDQGLQFLIQYYNGEERAKGNILERFSAQQFPDLHSELNLSSLELGDSALYFCASSVEGRTQYFGPGTRLLVL.

The chain combines TRBV27 with TRBJ1-1; D is uncertain. Germline V gene data show CDR1 as MNHEY and CDR2 as SMNVEV (reference sequence). The CDR3 sequence is 14 residues long. Trimming left V 5 bases short and J 0 bases short, with 10 bases between. CDR3 nucleotide sequence: TGTGCCAGCAGTCCGTTTCATTTGAACACTGAAGCTTTCTTT. The encoded protein is CASSPFHLNTEAFF.

The CDR3 here is CASSLEGAGVKNIQYF. DNA for the CDR3: TGCGCCAGCAGCTTGGAGGGGGCAGGGGTCAAAAACATTCAGTACTTC. The rearrangement uses TRBV5-1 and TRBJ2-4; 7 positions agree with TRBD1. This CDR3 has 16 amino acids. After removal of 0 bases from V and 3 bases from J, the junction contained 6 bases not matched to a gene. Per the germline V gene, CDR1 is SGHRS and CDR2 is YFSETQ.

As for this clone: Other DNA sequences in this specimen translate into the identical CDR3. The J gene is TRBJ1-1, the V gene TRBV5-1; D gene ambiguous. Germline CDR1 is SGHRS and CDR2 is YFSETQ. The CDR3 consists of 14 residues. The germline V and J ends were trimmed by 0 bases and 2 bases, with 8 bases remaining between them. The CDR3 coding sequence is TGCGCCAGCAGCTTGGCCCCAGCTAACACTGAAGCTTTCTTT. The encoded protein is CASSLAPANTEAFF. The full variable domain, its missing parts supplied by reference TRBV5-1 and TRBJ1-1, is KAGVTQTPRYLIKTRGQQVTLSCSPISGHRSVSWYQQTPGQGLQFLFEYFSETQRNKGNFPGRFSGRQFSNSRSEMNVSTLELGDSALYLCASSLAPANTEAFFGQGTRLTVV.

CDR3 protein: CASSRDSLGEQYF. CDR3 DNA: TGTGCCAGCAGCAGGGACTCCCTGGGGGAGCAGTACTTC. J is TRBJ2-7 and V is TRBV7-8; weak D call: TRBD2 (6 bases). The germline V gene encodes CDR1 SGHVS and CDR2 FQNEAQ. This CDR3 region has 13 residues. V was trimmed by 5 bases and J by 7 bases, leaving 15 bases between them.

This rearrangement joins TRBV11-3 to TRBJ2-2, with 9 nucleotides matching TRBD2. V shed 4 bases, J shed 3 bases, and the junction held 3 bases outside the gene matches. CDR3 size: 15 residues. From germline, CDR1 is SGHNT and CDR2 YENEEA. CDR3 residues: CASSSLAGYTGELFF. The CDR3 DNA follows: TGTGCCAGCAGCTCTCTAGCGGGATACACCGGGGAGCTGTTTTTT.

The chain employs TRBV10-1 and TRBJ2-1, with D tentatively TRBD2 (5 bases). Trimming cost V 3 bases and J 4 bases, with 13 bases left between them. The CDR3 runs 15 residues. Per germline, CDR1 WNHNN and CDR2 SYGVQD (reference sequence). Written as DNA, the CDR3 is TGCGCCAGCAGTGAAGAGGGCGCGGAGTACAATGAGCAGTTCTTC. This translates into CASSEEGAEYNEQFF.

V and J are TRBV28 and TRBJ1-2; TRBD1 might be the D (6 bases). The CDR3 length is 14 residues. V lost 5 bases and J lost 6, with 16 bases in between. Germline lookup yields CDR1 MDHEN and CDR2 SYDVKM. The CDR3 bases are TGTGCCAGCAGTCGCCCAGACAGGCCACATGGCTACACCTTC. The encoded protein is CASSRPDRPHGYTF.

The rearrangement uses TRBV5-1 and TRBJ2-1, with 9 bases lining up with TRBD2. V shed 0 bases, J shed 7 bases, and the junction held 5 bases outside the gene matches. CDR3 length: 15 amino acids. Germline CDR1 reads SGHRS; CDR2 reads YFSETQ. CDR3 sequence (DNA): TGCGCCAGCAGCTTGGAAAATAGCGGGAGAAATGAGCAGTTCTTC. Translated: CASSLENSGRNEQFF.

The chain employs TRBV29-1 and TRBJ1-1, with 8 positions matching TRBD1. The germline CDR1 and CDR2 sequences are SQVTM and ANQGSEA. CDR3 size: 14 residues. Trimming took 8 bases from V and 1 from J; bases not matched to a gene: 9. This chain's CDR3 is CSLRTGQKNTEAFF. CDR3 bases: TGCAGCTTACGGACAGGGCAAAAGAACACTGAAGCTTTCTTT.

The chain carries TRBV27 and TRBJ1-4; D gene ambiguous. V lost 0 bases, J lost 0 bases, and 8 bases lay in between. CDR1 and CDR2 from the germline V gene are MNHEY and SMNVEV (reference sequence). The CDR3 is 16 amino acids. The chain's CDR3 is CASSLSTSATNEKLFF. The CDR3, as DNA: TGTGCCAGCAGTTTATCCACGTCCGCAACTAATGAAAAACTGTTTTTT.

V gene TRBV7-8 combines with J gene TRBJ1-6, with 8 bases aligning to TRBD1. Germline CDR1 reads SGHVS; CDR2 reads FQNEAQ. J gave up 5 bases and V 2 bases, and 2 bases lay outside the gene matches. The CDR3 is 15 amino acids. This CDR3 reads CASSLMGQDNSPLHF. Written as DNA, the CDR3 is TGTGCCAGCAGCTTAATGGGACAGGATAATTCACCCCTCCACTTT.

The rearrangement joins TRBV11-1 to TRBJ2-5; a possible D gene is TRBD1 (5 bases). The CDR3 has 13 residues. CDR1 and CDR2 (germline): SGHAT, FQDESV (reference sequence). V lost 5 bases and J 1 base, leaving 8 bases between the germline ends. CDR3 sequence reads: CASSNRPQETQYF. The CDR3 coding sequence is TGTGCCAGCAGCAACAGGCCCCAAGAGACCCAGTACTTC.